The clone carrying this TCR beta chain was recorded many times. Its antigen is currently unknown. TCRdb re-called the PCR reads through MiXCR, storing one row per CDR3 protein. The sample has about 640,000 distinct CDR3 sequences, 20% seen once. For naive CD8 T cells, sorting used the CD8+CD4-CCR7+CD45RA+ phenotype. The trim removed 2 bases at V and 3 bases at J, leaving 9 bases unmatched. Germline V gene data show CDR1 as MGHRA and CDR2 as YSYEKL. The CDR3 is made up of 19 amino acids. The sample originates from a study of molecular identifiers for immune sequencing clone quantification. Overall study findings and caveats: Barcodes shared by identical TCR molecules could lead to underestimated sizes of highly expanded clones.

The sequenced sample was naive CD8+ T cells from blood, with Jurkat cell RNA spiked in. Sample subset: FACS-sorted CD8+CD4-CCR7+CD45RA+ naive T cells. The chain combines TRBV4-1 with TRBJ2-5; 16 nucleotides agree with TRBD2. The sequence was obtained from a human donor in good health. Some libraries in this study had Jurkat cell RNA spiked in. The DNA of the CDR3 is TGCGCCAGCAGCCAACCTGGGACTAGCGGGGGGGCAGAGGAAGAGACCCAGTACTTC. Translation: CASSQPGTSGGAEEETQYF.